This T cell receptor (beta chain) is from a study of T cell responses to AZD1222 COVID-19 vaccine (dated by TCRdb to about 2021). Describing the broader study: A total of about 250 trial participants underwent TCR sequencing, of whom about 210 had received two doses of AZD1222 and roughly 26 had received two doses of the MenACWY control vaccine. Trial participants were enrolled by age into 18-55, 56-69 and 70-plus year subgroups, with roughly 160, 29 and 62 TCR-sequenced participants respectively.

The CDR3 has 13 amino acids, counting the end cysteine and phenylalanine. Kept here is only the CDR3 DNA, which spans 39 bases and is read in frame from base 1. As encoded in the germline V gene (reference sequence), CDR1 is MNHEY while CDR2 is SMNVEV. The trim is 3 bases for V and 2 bases for J, with a gap of 7 bases between the germline ends. General study outcomes and caveats: Participants were mostly white British, with more females than males. The authors suggested clonal diversity may have been underestimated. Only 5 to 7 AZD1222 recipients were SARS-CoV-2 seropositive at baseline, limiting conclusions about previously exposed vaccinees. After two AZD1222 doses, spike-specific TCR breadth and depth were significantly higher than at day 0 and than in MenACWY recipients. CD4 TCRs associated with the vaccine covered the entire spike protein, and the dominant responses were in regions 160-218 and 743-854. Reportedly, almost half of the unique spike-specific TCRs recognized epitopes lying outside the regions that are mutated in the B.1.351 and B.1.1.7 variants. The 56-69-year group was small, and its depth increase did not reach significance, likely because of low power. Because no day 14 peak-response samples were available, the repertoires could be characterized only after the peak T cell response.

Concerning this clone itself: Its antigen remains undetermined. No base quality values were provided; no much bigger clone lies one nucleotide off.

The time point label, as the study defines it: about 28 days (+/-7) after the second vaccine dose. AZD1222 recipients with second doses at about 4 weeks or about 12 weeks were pooled, because spike-specific TCR depth and breadth did not differ between schedules. Vaccinee samples were obtained from the UK trials COV001 and COV002, which included a single-blind randomized controlled phase 2/3 trial of AZD1222 (ChAdOx1 nCoV-19) in healthy adults. For TCRbeta chain sequencing, PBMC samples from trial participants were taken at day 0 and at day 28 after the second dose. The CDR3 regions of human TCRbeta chains were analyzed by immunosequencing. On the authors' methods: TCRs in the repertoires were matched against a reference library of SARS-CoV-2-specific TCRs that had been generated with the MIRA antigen-specificity platform. Breadth was defined as the fraction of unique TCRs that were SARS-CoV-2-associated, and depth was defined as the fraction of total T cells that were SARS-CoV-2-associated. Using the MIRA data, every spike-specific TCR was mapped to the spike region that the TCR reacted to and assigned to either a CD4 or a CD8 class. Log10-transformed breadth and depth values were compared by one-way ANOVA with Sidak's multiple comparisons tests. TCRdb provides this immuneACCESS table in a form limited to in-frame rearrangements. Some clones are lacking; in checked studies, under half of them reflect an unresolved V gene, and why the rest are absent is not known. V and J calls plus clone size are reproduced from that table; the DNA served to infer D and trimming. The table for this sample lists 160,000 or so clones; over 90% of them were counted only once. About 1.4% of the sample goes to the ten largest clones.

The starting material was peripheral blood, obtained 28 days after the second AZD1222 dose. This TCR derives from an adult who received the AZD1222 COVID-19 vaccine. The V gene is TRBV27 and the J gene is TRBJ1-2; the D gene is perhaps TRBD1, on 5 matching bases. Read as DNA, the sequence is TGTGCCAGCAGTTTTAAGGGGAACTATGGCTACACCTTC. The resulting protein is CASSFKGNYGYTF.